This T cell receptor beta chain is from a study of blood T cell repertoires in COVID-19. Looked up from germline, CDR1 is SGHAT and CDR2 is FQNNGV. V shed 3 bases, J shed 0 bases, and the junction held 4 bases outside the gene matches. The CDR3 is 15 residues long. Only in-frame clones appear in the TCRdb table, and some are missing; sequencing was by immunoSEQ multiplex PCR. The table has 200,000 to 300,000 clones, roughly 91% seen once. The sequencing input was peripheral blood. The rearrangement joins TRBV11-2 to TRBJ1-1; TRBD1 matches at 7 bases. The receptor was derived from a middle-aged woman who had recovered from COVID-19. CDR3 in DNA: TGTGCCAGCAGCTTTCAAGGGACAGTGAACACTGAAGCTTTCTTT. This sequence encodes CASSFQGTVNTEAFF.